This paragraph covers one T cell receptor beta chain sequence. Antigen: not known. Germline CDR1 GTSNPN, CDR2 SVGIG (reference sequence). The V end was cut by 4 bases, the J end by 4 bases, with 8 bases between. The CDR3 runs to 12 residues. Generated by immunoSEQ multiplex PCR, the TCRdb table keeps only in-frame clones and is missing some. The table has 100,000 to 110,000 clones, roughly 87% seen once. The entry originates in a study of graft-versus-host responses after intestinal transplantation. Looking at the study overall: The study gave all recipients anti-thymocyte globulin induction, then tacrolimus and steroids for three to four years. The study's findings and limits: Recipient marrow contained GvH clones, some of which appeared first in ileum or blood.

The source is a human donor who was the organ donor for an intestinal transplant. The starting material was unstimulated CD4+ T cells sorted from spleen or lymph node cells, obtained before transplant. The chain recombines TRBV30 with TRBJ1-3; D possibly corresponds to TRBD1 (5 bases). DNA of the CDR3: TGTGCCTGGAAGTGGGGCGGAAACACCATATATTTT. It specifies CAWKWGGNTIYF.